This T cell receptor beta chain was retrieved from a study of T cell changes during pregnancy in multiple sclerosis. The method was immunoSEQ multiplex PCR; TCRdb's version includes in-frame clones alone and lacks a portion of them. The sample lists roughly 70,000 clones; around 92% were seen once. This clone was recorded once. This TCR was recovered from a female donor in good health, enrolled as a control in a pregnancy study. The starting material was peripheral blood, obtained in the third trimester of pregnancy.

The CDR3 DNA follows: TGTGCCAGCAGCTTAGGTCGGGGACTGGGGGAGACCCAGTACTTC. This sequence encodes CASSLGRGLGETQYF. The rearrangement links TRBV11-3 to TRBJ2-5; D perhaps matches TRBD2 (6 bases). Trimming stripped 1 base from V and 5 bases from J, with 14 bases between. The CDR3 totals 15 residues. Per germline, CDR1 SGHNT and CDR2 YENEEA.